These T cell receptor beta chains were read from a single sample in a study of blood T cell repertoires in COVID-19. Repertoires were generated with immunoSEQ multiplex PCR, while TCRdb's copy carries only in-frame clones and drops some. This sample has about 170,000 clones, with less than 85% found just once. Specimen: PBMCs or T cells enriched from blood (not recorded which). Receptor source: a woman aged 45 to 65 who had recovered from COVID-19. CDR3s include the opening cysteine and the closing phenylalanine or tryptophan. A D gene is named only where the DNA matches it firmly. Where a row states a size, it is once, few, many or the class of an expanded clone; other rows omit it.

TRBV27,TRBD1,TRBJ1-2,.,TGTGCCAGCAGACCGCAGGACAGGGGGGGTTATGGCTACACCTTC,CASRPQDRGGYGYTF
TRBV4-3,.,TRBJ1-2,few,TGCGCCAGCAGCCCCCAAGAGGGCAGGGGAAGAAGGGTCTACACCTTC,CASSPQEGRGRRVYTF
TRBV5-4,.,TRBJ1-1,.,TGTGCCAGCAACACAAACAGCCATCTGAACACTGAAGCTTTCTTT,CASNTNSHLNTEAFF
TRBV4-1,TRBD2,TRBJ2-1,.,TGCGCCAGCAGTCCGGGACTAGCGGGAGGTCTCTACAATGAGCAGTTCTTC,CASSPGLAGGLYNEQFF
TRBV5-6,.,TRBJ1-2,.,TGTGCCAGCAGCTTGGCCATAGGGGCGTCCGGCTACACCTTC,CASSLAIGASGYTF
TRBV3-1/TRBV3-2,TRBD1,TRBJ1-2,few,TGTGCCAGCAGCCAAGAAATTACAGGGGGCGCAGGGGGCTACACCTTC,CASSQEITGGAGGYTF
TRBV27,TRBD2,TRBJ2-2,.,TGTGCCAGCAGTTTAAGCTTTGTGGTAGCGGGGGCTACCGGGGAGCTGTTTTTT,CASSLSFVVAGATGELFF
TRBV14,.,TRBJ1-5,.,TGTGCCAGCAGCAACCGCTACAGGTTAACATTCAATCAGCCCCAGCATTTT,CASSNRYRLTFNQPQHF
TRBV28,.,TRBJ1-2,.,TGTGCCAGCAGTTATATCGGACGCGGGAGCTATGGCTACACCTTC,CASSYIGRGSYGYTF
TRBV5-1,.,TRBJ2-2,.,TGCGCCAGCAGCTTGCGCGGACAGTCGAACACCGGGGAGCTGTTTTTT,CASSLRGQSNTGELFF
TRBV6-1,.,TRBJ1-6,.,TGTGCCAGCAGTGTTCTCTTGCGACTACCGAACGATTCACCCCTCCACTTT,CASSVLLRLPNDSPLHF
TRBV6-5,.,TRBJ2-2,.,TGTGCCAGCAGTCCGTACCACTCCGGGGAGCTGTTTTTT,CASSPYHSGELFF
TRBV7-9,.,TRBJ2-5,.,TGTGCCAGCAGCTTAACCGAGTACCAAGAGACCCAGTACTTC,CASSLTEYQETQYF
TRBV9,TRBD1,TRBJ1-1,.,TGTGCCAGCAGCCCCGAGGACGGACAGGTCCTTGAAGCTTTCTTT,CASSPEDGQVLEAFF
TRBV6-5,TRBD1,TRBJ1-1,.,TGTGCCAGCAGTAAGGGACAGTCGAACACTGAAGCTTTCTTT,CASSKGQSNTEAFF
TRBV10-2,.,TRBJ2-2,.,TGCGCCAGCAATCCGCGAAGAACCGCCGGGGAGCTGTTTTTT,CASNPRRTAGELFF
TRBV10-3,.,TRBJ2-3,.,TGTGCCATCAGTGAGAAGGGGGGGTGGGATAGCACAGATACGCAGTATTTT,CAISEKGGWDSTDTQYF
TRBV20-1,TRBD1,TRBJ1-2,few,TGCAGTGCTAGTAAACAGGGGCTAAACTATGGCTACACCTTC,CSASKQGLNYGYTF
TRBV5-5,.,TRBJ1-6,.,TGTGCCAGCAGCTGGGGCGTTCGCAATTCACCCCTCCACTTT,CASSWGVRNSPLHF
TRBV30,TRBD2,TRBJ2-1,.,TGTGCCTGGAGTCGTATAGCGGGAGGTTTTTACAATGAGCAGTTCTTC,CAWSRIAGGFYNEQFF
TRBV15,TRBD1,TRBJ2-1,.,TGTGCCACCAGCAGAGGGGTGGGACAGGGTTACAATGAGCAGTTCTTC,CATSRGVGQGYNEQFF
TRBV19,.,TRBJ1-2,.,TGTGCCAGTAGTACCTCAGTGAACTATGGCTACACCTTC,CASSTSVNYGYTF
TRBV30,.,TRBJ1-6,once,TGTGCCTGGAGTGCATACCAGGGTAGGAATTCACCCCTCCACTTT,CAWSAYQGRNSPLHF
TRBV2,TRBD1,TRBJ2-3,.,TGTGCCAGAAGGGACAGGGCGCAAACTACGCAGTATTTT,CARRDRAQTTQYF
TRBV27,.,TRBJ1-5,.,TGTGCCTCAAGGCAGTCGGAGAATCAGCCCCAGCATTTT,CASRQSENQPQHF
TRBV9,TRBD2,TRBJ2-2,.,TGTGCCAGCGGGCCGGGAGGGCCCGGGAAAACCGGGGAGCTGTTTTTT,CASGPGGPGKTGELFF
TRBV5-1,.,TRBJ1-4,few,TGCGCCAGCAGCTCCTTTAATGAAAAACTGTTTTTT,CASSSFNEKLFF
TRBV9,.,TRBJ1-6,.,TGTGCCAGCAGCGTAGTTGGGAGAAATTCACCCCTCCACTTT,CASSVVGRNSPLHF
TRBV6-1,.,TRBJ1-2,.,TGTGCCAGCAGTGAAGCGCTAGGAGGAGTCTATGGCTACACCTTC,CASSEALGGVYGYTF
TRBV28,TRBD1,TRBJ1-6,.,TGTGCCAGCAGTTTCGGACAGGGCCATAGCCCAAATTCACCCCTCCACTTT,CASSFGQGHSPNSPLHF
TRBV28,TRBD1,TRBJ1-5,.,TGTGCCAGCAGTCAAACCCGGGACAGGGTTAGCAATCAGCCCCAGCATTTT,CASSQTRDRVSNQPQHF
TRBV3-1/TRBV3-2,.,TRBJ1-2,.,TGTGCCAGCAGCCAAGAAAAGGGGTATGGCTACACCTTC,CASSQEKGYGYTF
TRBV7-2,.,TRBJ1-1,.,TGTGCCAGCAGCAACCCGACAACCACTGAAGCTTTCTTT,CASSNPTTTEAFF
TRBV29-1,TRBD1,TRBJ2-1,.,TGCAGCGTTGATGGGACCACAGGGGAGACCTACAATGAGCAGTTCTTC,CSVDGTTGETYNEQFF
TRBV11-2,TRBD1,TRBJ2-5,.,TGTGCCAGCAGCTTAGATACAGGGGGCGCCGGAGAGACCCAGTACTTC,CASSLDTGGAGETQYF
TRBV14,TRBD2,TRBJ2-1,.,TGTGCCAGCAGCCAAGATATAAGGCTAGCGGGATTCTCCTACAATGAGCAGTTCTTC,CASSQDIRLAGFSYNEQFF
TRBV29-1,TRBD1,TRBJ1-2,.,TGCAGCGTTGAAGACACAGGGGGCGGCTACACCTTC,CSVEDTGGGYTF
TRBV13,.,TRBJ1-5,.,TGTGCCAGCAGCGATTCAGGGTTCGGCAATCAGCCCCAGCATTTT,CASSDSGFGNQPQHF
TRBV30,.,TRBJ1-1,.,TGTGCCTGGTCCGGACACCTAATGAACACTGAAGCTTTCTTT,CAWSGHLMNTEAFF
TRBV11-2,.,TRBJ1-6,.,TGTGCCAGCAGCTATTCCGAGTTTAATTCACCCCTCCACTTT,CASSYSEFNSPLHF
TRBV19,TRBD1,TRBJ1-1,.,TGTGCCAGTAGTATCCTCCGGGGACAGGGGAGCACTGAAGCTTTCTTT,CASSILRGQGSTEAFF
TRBV9,TRBD2,TRBJ2-5,.,TGTGCCAGCAGCGTAGCTCCCGGGGGAGGGGTCGGGGAGACCCAGTACTTC,CASSVAPGGGVGETQYF
TRBV27,.,TRBJ2-3,.,TGTGCCAGCAGTCTGGGGCCGGGGGGCGGGGAGGGCACAGATACGCAGTATTTT,CASSLGPGGGEGTDTQYF
TRBV19,TRBD1,TRBJ2-5,few,TGTGCCAGTAGTCGGAAGACAGGGGGCAAGGGAGAGACCCAGTACTTC,CASSRKTGGKGETQYF
TRBV4-1,.,TRBJ1-1,.,TGCGCCAGCAGCCAAGAGCGAGGGGGGGTTGAAGCTTTCTTT,CASSQERGGVEAFF
TRBV28,TRBD1,TRBJ1-4,few,TGTGCCAGCAGTTTTCCCCGGGTACAGGGGGTCAAACTGTTTTTT,CASSFPRVQGVKLFF
TRBV27,.,TRBJ2-3,.,TGTGCCAGCAGTTTATCCCTTTCTAGGCGTCTCGCAGATACGCAGTATTTT,CASSLSLSRRLADTQYF
TRBV4-1,.,TRBJ1-2,.,TGCGCCAGCAGCCAAGCTCCCCGGCAGAGGGATGGCTACACCTTC,CASSQAPRQRDGYTF
TRBV28,.,TRBJ2-1,few,TGTGCCAGCAGTCAGGGTCGGGAGCAGTTCTTC,CASSQGREQFF
TRBV7-2,.,TRBJ2-3,.,TGTGCCAGCGGTAGTCTGCTCCAAATGGCAGATACGCAGTATTTT,CASGSLLQMADTQYF
TRBV10-3,TRBD1,TRBJ1-5,.,TGTGCCATCAGGGACAGGGCTGATCAGCCCCAGCATTTT,CAIRDRADQPQHF
TRBV5-1,.,TRBJ1-2,.,TGCGCCCCCCTCTCGGGCTACACCTTC,CAPLSGYTF
TRBV9,.,TRBJ2-3,.,TGTGCCAGCGGGTCCAAATTGGGCCGCACAGATACGCAGTATTTT,CASGSKLGRTDTQYF
TRBV10-2,TRBD1,TRBJ2-5,.,TGCGCCAGCAGTGGAAAGGACAGGGGGCTCGGAGAGACCCAGTACTTC,CASSGKDRGLGETQYF
TRBV6-2/TRBV6-3,TRBD2,TRBJ2-1,few,TGTGCCAGCAGTCAAAGCGGGAGCTCCTACAATGAGCAGTTCTTC,CASSQSGSSYNEQFF